This T cell receptor beta chain emerged from a study of blood T cells in healthy people across ages (dated by TCRdb to about 2015). Broadly, across the study: Template switching captured roughly one uniquely barcoded TCR beta cDNA molecule per two T cells in model experiments. The study measured age-related changes in TCR beta repertoire diversity using deep sequencing normalized with unique cDNA molecular identifiers. The study analyzed two additional independent replicas of 1 million unique cDNA reads from the same blood draw for two donors, one aged 18 to 30 and one aged 80 or older. Four age groups were formed from the donors: young (average roughly 15 years), middle-aged (around 39), aged (approximately 60) and long-lived (more than 75). To avoid experimental bias, donors of different ages were spread randomly across the sequencing lanes.

Results and caveats for the whole study, not just this receptor: The percentage of naive T cells measured by flow cytometry correlated strongly with observed TCR beta diversity. Since profiling was done on bulk unsorted PBMCs, naive and antigen-experienced compartments could not be conclusively compared. Observed TCR beta diversity per million T cells fell roughly linearly with age, and a significant reduction was already apparent by age around 39. Because the CMV infection status of the donors was unknown, age-related changes in expanded clonotypes may potentially have been confounded. Estimates of total diversity based on one million sequenced T cells were regarded as lower bounds and as underestimates. Compared with the aged group, the long-lived group had more naive CD4+ T cells, fewer expanded clones and increased TCR diversity, suggesting age selection.

This clonotype came up once. Its cognate antigen has yet to be identified. This clone may be a read error of a much larger clone one base away. The CDR3 numbers 15 residues from cysteine through phenylalanine. Only the CDR3 DNA is retained, 45 bases long and in frame from the first base. The V end gives up 7 bases and the J end 3 bases, leaving 8 bases in the junction not matched to a gene. CDR1 and CDR2 are read off the germline V gene (reference sequence) as SGHKS and YYEKEE. Library preparation employed 5' RACE. Data came from an Illumina HiSeq 2500. A second PCR of roughly 7 to 11 cycles was performed with a sample-barcoded 5' primer and a J-beta primer mix. Each TCR beta cDNA molecule received a unique molecular identifier from a template-switch 5' adaptor carrying 12 random nucleotides. At least 2.5 million CDR3-containing paired-end reads were obtained from each sample. First-strand cDNA was synthesized from all RNA with the Mint cDNA synthesis kit, primed by a TRBC-specific oligonucleotide. After uracil-DNA glycosylase treatment, a first 18-cycle PCR used universal primers M1SS and BC2_uni_R on all cDNA. From the authors' description of their analysis: For normalization, 1 million high-quality reads were randomly selected from each sample, with every read carrying a distinct molecular identifier. Reads with shared molecular identifiers were discarded instead of being binned into consensus sequences. MiTCR, run with a Q25 quality threshold and the strictest error-elimination algorithm, handled CDR3 identification, clonotype clustering and error correction. A nonparametric unseen species model with Euler transformation was used to estimate a lower bound on total TCR beta diversity. The public reads were reprocessed in TCRdb via fastp at Q25 and MiXCR, keeping in-frame beta chains. For every CDR3 protein sequence, its rows merge into one entry that carries the most common genes and DNA. These V and J calls rely on TCRdb rather than the paper's analysis. This sample is represented by around 600,000 distinct CDR3 sequences; roughly 48% of them were singletons. The biggest ten clones account for around 23% of the sample.

The donors were roughly 40 Caucasian individuals from Russia, aged roughly 6 to 90 years, who were systemically healthy. Each donor gave around 9 milliliters of peripheral blood, collected into EDTA-treated Vacutainer tubes. Ficoll-Paque density-gradient centrifugation was used to isolate PBMCs, with at least 6 million obtained per sample. Trizol reagent was used to extract total RNA from PBMCs, with at least 5 micrograms per sample. Naive CD45RAhigh/CD27high T cell percentages were measured by flow cytometry on a PBMC aliquot from every donor. Sequencing was done on a sample of blood. This receptor was taken from a man of 80 years or more in good health. The receptor chain draws on TRBV5-5 and TRBJ2-5, with 11 bases in between that match TRBD2. The nucleotide sequence is TGTGCCAGCGGGGGTAATAGCGGGGGGGAAGAGACCCAGTACTTC. Its protein is CASGGNSGGEETQYF.